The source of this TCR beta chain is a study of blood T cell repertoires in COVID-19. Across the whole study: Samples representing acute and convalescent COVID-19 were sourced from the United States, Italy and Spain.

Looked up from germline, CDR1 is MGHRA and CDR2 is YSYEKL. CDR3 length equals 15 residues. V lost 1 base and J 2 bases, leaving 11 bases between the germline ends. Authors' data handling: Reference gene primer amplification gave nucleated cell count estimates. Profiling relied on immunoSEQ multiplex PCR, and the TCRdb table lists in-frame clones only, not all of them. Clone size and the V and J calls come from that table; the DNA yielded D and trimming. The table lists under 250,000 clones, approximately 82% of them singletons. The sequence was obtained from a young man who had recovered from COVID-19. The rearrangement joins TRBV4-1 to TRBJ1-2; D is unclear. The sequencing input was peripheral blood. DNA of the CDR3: TGCGCCAGCAGCCAAGCGGCCACAGCAAACTATGGCTACACCTTC. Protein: CASSQAATANYGYTF.